This TCR beta chain came from a study of human T cells and chemical hapten exposure. Methods used by the authors: From approximately 20,000 to 700,000 TCRs were found per sample, with a median of 95,638. TCRdb independently ran MiXCR on the RACE reads; one entry per CDR3 protein. TCRdb, rather than the study authors, made the V and J calls. The sample carries 90,000 or so distinct CDR3 sequences, 6.5% to 10% recorded once. Time point given: pre-sensitization, week 0. This sample's treatment: therapeutic diphenylcyclopropenone sensitization with weekly scalp DPC. V dropped 3 bases and J dropped 6 bases, with 9 bases sitting between them. The length of the CDR3 is 12 residues.

The clonotype was recovered from a man aged 40-49 years with alopecia areata. Some clones in this sample may be carry-over from other donors' samples. V is TRBV12-3 or TRBV12-4 and J is TRBJ2-7; D not resolved. This sample comprised whole blood, obtained in connection with sensitization to the hapten diphenylcyclopropenone (DPC). The CDR3 protein is CASSFYLSEQYF. The CDR3 DNA follows: TGTGCCAGCAGTTTCTACCTAAGCGAGCAGTACTTC.